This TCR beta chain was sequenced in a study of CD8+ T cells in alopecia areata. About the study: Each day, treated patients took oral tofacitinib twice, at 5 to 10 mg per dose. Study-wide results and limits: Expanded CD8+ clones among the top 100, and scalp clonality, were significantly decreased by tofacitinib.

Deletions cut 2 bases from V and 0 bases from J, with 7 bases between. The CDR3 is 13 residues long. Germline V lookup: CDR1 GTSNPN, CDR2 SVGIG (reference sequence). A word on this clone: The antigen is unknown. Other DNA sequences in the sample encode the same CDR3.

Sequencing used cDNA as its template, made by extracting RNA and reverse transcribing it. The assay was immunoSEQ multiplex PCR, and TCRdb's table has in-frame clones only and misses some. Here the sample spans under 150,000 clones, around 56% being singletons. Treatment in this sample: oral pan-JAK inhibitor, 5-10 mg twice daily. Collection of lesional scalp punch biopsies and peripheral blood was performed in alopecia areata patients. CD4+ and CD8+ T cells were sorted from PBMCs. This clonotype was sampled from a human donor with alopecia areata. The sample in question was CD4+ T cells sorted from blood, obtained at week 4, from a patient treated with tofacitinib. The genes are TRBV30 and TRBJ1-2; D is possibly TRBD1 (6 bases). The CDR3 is CAWSRQANYGYTF. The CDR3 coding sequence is TGTGCCTGGAGTAGACAGGCTAACTATGGCTACACCTTC.